This T cell receptor (beta chain) was obtained from a study of blood T cell repertoires in COVID-19. Study-level information: The study drew acute and convalescent COVID-19 samples from the United States, Italy and Spain. Nucleic acid was either cDNA or gDNA, and it came from T cells, B-cell-depleted T cells, or PBMCs.

Authors' analysis steps: Estimation of nucleated cell counts was performed using reference gene primer amplification. Sequenced by immunoSEQ multiplex PCR; TCRdb stores in-frame clones only, minus some. The D gene and trimming were derived from the DNA, and the V and J assignments and clone size from that table. The sample records under 60,000 clones, about 85% being singletons. The germline V gene encodes CDR1 SGHNT and CDR2 YYREEE (reference sequence). V lost 1 base and J 5 bases, leaving 11 bases between the germline ends. There are 14 residues in the CDR3. The sequence came from a human donor in a cohort sampled during active COVID-19. V is TRBV5-4 and J is TRBJ2-3, with a possible D match to TRBD1 (5 bases). Sequencing was performed on peripheral blood. In DNA, the CDR3 is TGTGCCAGCAGCTTGAGACAGAGTGGAGATACGCAGTATTTT. It yields the protein CASSLRQSGDTQYF.